What follows are 23 T cell receptor beta chains derived from one specimen sequenced in a study of molecular identifiers for immune sequencing clone quantification. Each CDR3 protein is one row after TCRdb ran MiXCR on the PCR reads. This table holds more than 250,000 distinct CDR3 sequences, 20% to 25% found once. The sample consisted of naive CD8+ T cells from blood, with Jurkat cell RNA spiked in. Subset meaning: FACS-sorted CD8+CD4-CCR7+CD45RA+ naive T cells. The receptors shown here come from a human donor in good health. Some libraries in this study had Jurkat cell RNA spiked in.

About this clonotype: Here the CDR3 omits its conserved ending phenylalanine or tryptophan, so a read error is the likely source. The CDR3, as DNA: TGTGCCAGCAGTTACTTGTTGAACACTGAAGCTTTCCTT. Amino acid sequence: CASSYLLNTEAFL. The rearrangement uses TRBV6-2 or TRBV6-3 and TRBJ1-1; D is ambiguous. The CDR3 loop spans 13 amino acids. V dropped 1 base and J dropped 0 bases, with 3 bases sitting between them. Germline loops: CDR1 MNHEY, CDR2 SVGEGT.

Points on this clonotype: A much more abundant neighbour one base away suggests this may be a read error. The rearrangement uses TRBV28 and TRBJ2-7; no definite D call. The germline CDR1 and CDR2 sequences are MDHEN and SYDVKM. V lost 6 bases to trimming and J lost 7 bases, with 16 bases between them. The CDR3 length is 13 residues. CDR3 in amino acids: CASRGIPEDEQYF. CDR3 nucleotides: TGTGCCAGCAGAGGGATCCCCGAGGATGAGCAGTACTTC.

Points on this clonotype: A much bigger clone sits one base away, suggesting this may be a read error. This chain joins TRBV29-1 and TRBJ2-7, with a tentative D call TRBD1 (6 bases). The germline V gene encodes CDR1 SQVTM and CDR2 ANQGSEA. V lost 4 bases, J lost 7 bases, and 23 bases lay in between. This CDR3 region has 15 residues. The CDR3 coding sequence is TGCAGCGTTGTAGGGGGAAACACCTCGTCGGGGGAGCAGTACTTC. It is translated as CSVVGGNTSSGEQYF.

This clonotype was observed at least ten times. The rearrangement links TRBV7-9 to TRBJ2-2, with 10 nucleotides matching TRBD2. V trimming: 5 bases; J trimming: 2 bases; junction bases outside the gene matches: 5. There are 16 residues in the CDR3. Germline V lookup: CDR1 SEHNR, CDR2 FQNEAQ (reference sequence). The CDR3 reads CASSRTSGDNTGELFF. CDR3 nucleotides: TGTGCCAGCAGCCGAACTAGCGGGGATAACACCGGGGAGCTGTTTTTT.

Concerning this clonotype: At one of its ends the junction is not consistent with the germline gene, which may arise from a read error. CDR3: CASSFGVTGYEQCF. CDR3 DNA sequence: TGTGCCAGCAGTTTCGGGGTAACCGGGTACGAGCAGTGCTTC. The V call is TRBV27, the J call TRBJ2-7, with a possible D match to TRBD2 (5 bases). CDR1 MNHEY and CDR2 SMNVEV come from the germline V gene (reference sequence). The CDR3 is made up of 14 amino acids.

The table lists this clonotype with many counts. The V gene is TRBV4-1, the J gene TRBJ1-6; possibly TRBD1 for D (6 bases). V was cut by 0 bases and J by 6 bases, with 9 bases left in between. Germline V gene lookup returns CDR1 MGHRA and CDR2 YSYEKL. The CDR3 has 15 residues. The CDR3 sequence is CASSQDRGRNSPLHF. The DNA for the CDR3 is TGCGCCAGCAGCCAAGATCGGGGGCGTAATTCACCCCTCCACTTT.

Many counts were recorded for this clonotype. The J gene is TRBJ1-2, the V gene TRBV28, with 11 bases aligning to TRBD1. Germline CDR1 and CDR2: MDHEN and SYDVKM. V gave up 4 bases and J gave up 6 bases; unmatched junction bases: 13. The CDR3 covers 17 residues. CDR3 nucleotides: TGTGCCAGCAGTTCCCTCGGACCGGGACAGGGGGTTCATGGCTACACCTTC. Translating it yields CASSSLGPGQGVHGYTF.

In regard to this clonotype: A read error may produce the germline difference seen at one junction end. The chain recombines TRBV4-1 with TRBJ2-3; D gene unclear. CDR1 is MGHRA and CDR2 is YSYEKL in the germline V gene. This CDR3 has 12 amino acids. CDR3 sequence: CASSQARDKQYF. The CDR3 DNA is TGCGCCAGCAGCCAAGCTAGAGATAAGCAGTATTTT.

This clonotype has more than one count but fewer than ten. The V call is TRBV4-1, the J call TRBJ2-1, with TRBD2 identical over 13 bases. The CDR3 runs to 17 residues. Germline V gene data show CDR1 as MGHRA and CDR2 as YSYEKL. V was clipped by 1 base and J by 4 bases; unmatched bases: 4. As DNA, the CDR3 is TGCGCCAGCAGCCAAGGGACTAGCGGGGGAGCTTACAATGAGCAGTTCTTC. Its translation is CASSQGTSGGAYNEQFF.

The chain recombines TRBV6-7 with TRBJ2-1, with TRBD2 identical over 11 bases. TRBV6-7 is annotated as an ORF whose role is uncertain. The length of the CDR3 is 17 residues. V lost 2 bases to trimming and J lost 7 bases; unmatched junction nucleotides: 10. The CDR3 nucleotides are TGTGCCAGCAGTTACGACGTTGTAGTAGCGGGAGGGAATGAGCAGTTCTTC. Its translation: CASSYDVVVAGGNEQFF.

This clonotype appeared many times. The chain combines TRBV9 with TRBJ2-5; 10 bases map to TRBD2. The germline gives CDR1 SGDLS, CDR2 YYNGEE. Trimming cost V 4 bases and J 0 bases; bases outside gene matches: 18. The CDR3 is made up of 20 amino acids. This CDR3 is CASSHPRSLLAGVDQETQYF. The CDR3 DNA is TGTGCCAGCAGCCACCCAAGATCCCTCCTAGCGGGAGTCGACCAAGAGACCCAGTACTTC.

This clonotype turned up a few times. CDR3 nucleotide sequence: TGCGCCAGCAGCCAAGATGGTGGGGCCTTTCAAGAGACCCAGTACTTC. This sequence encodes CASSQDGGAFQETQYF. V and J are TRBV4-1 and TRBJ2-5; possible D gene TRBD1, 5 bases. The CDR3 spans 16 residues. V was shortened by 0 bases and J by 2 bases, with 13 bases between the two germline ends. Germline CDR1 is MGHRA and CDR2 is YSYEKL.

The sample holds one count of this clonotype. Possible read error: a much larger clone is one base away. The CDR3 reads CASSCSETYEQYF. CDR3 bases: TGTGCCAGCAGTTGCTCGGAAACCTACGAGCAGTACTTC. This chain connects TRBV6-6 to TRBJ2-7; no definite D call. The CDR3 is 13 amino acids. V was pared by 4 bases and J by 2 bases, with 9 bases between. Per the germline V gene, CDR1 is MNHNY and CDR2 is SVGAGI (reference sequence).

The rearrangement links TRBV20-1 to TRBJ2-7, with D possibly TRBD2 on 6 matching bases. V shed 5 bases and J shed 6 bases, with 17 bases lying between them. The CDR3 is made up of 13 amino acids. Germline lookup yields CDR1 DFQATT and CDR2 SNEGSKA (reference sequence). The CDR3 DNA reads as TGCAGTGCTCCCCAGGGAGGACTTCTCGAGCAGTACTTC. It yields the protein CSAPQGGLLEQYF.

The chain uses TRBV27 and TRBJ1-4; D is ambiguous. The V and J ends lost 8 bases and 7 bases respectively, with 20 bases between them. The CDR3 is 15 residues long. Germline V gene data show CDR1 as MNHEY and CDR2 as SMNVEV (reference sequence). CDR3 region: CASANNRAAGEKLFF. CDR3 DNA sequence: TGTGCCAGCGCGAACAACAGAGCCGCTGGTGAAAAACTGTTTTTT.

This clonotype was counted many times. The chain is built from TRBV27 and TRBJ1-5; D remains ambiguous. The CDR3 covers 15 residues. Trimming took 1 base from V and 3 from J, leaving 10 bases between them. CDR1 and CDR2 (germline): MNHEY, SMNVEV (reference sequence). CDR3 region: CASSLWSANNQPQHF. Written as DNA, the CDR3 is TGTGCCAGCAGTTTATGGTCCGCTAACAATCAGCCCCAGCATTTT.

This clonotype was picked up a small number of times. The rearrangement links TRBV13 to TRBJ2-3, with TRBD2 matching over 8 bases. CDR1 is PRHDT, CDR2 FYEKMQ, per germline (reference sequence). J gave up 4 bases and V 5 bases, and 14 bases lay outside the gene matches. The CDR3 extends over 17 amino acids. The CDR3 sequence is CASSLLFVSGKSDTQYF. The CDR3 nucleotides are TGTGCCAGCAGCCTACTGTTCGTTAGCGGGAAATCAGATACGCAGTATTTT.

The V gene is TRBV10-3, the J gene TRBJ2-2; D perhaps matches TRBD1 (5 bases). CDR1 is ENHRY and CDR2 is SYGVKD in the germline V gene. There are 17 residues in the CDR3. Trimming left V 0 bases short and J 1 base short, with 12 bases between. The CDR3 loop reads CAISESPATENTGELFF. The CDR3 DNA sequence: TGTGCCATCAGTGAGTCCCCCGCGACAGAGAACACCGGGGAGCTGTTTTTT.

This clonotype was observed many times. This chain connects TRBV14 to TRBJ1-6; D is perhaps TRBD1 (6 bases). The length of the CDR3 is 15 residues. Between the trimmed V and J ends, which lost 4 bases and 7 bases, there was a span of 14 bases. The germline V gene has CDR1 SGHDN and CDR2 FVKESK. In DNA form, the CDR3 reads TGTGCCAGCAGCCGGACTGGACAGAGGAATTCACCCCTCCACTTT. Amino acid sequence: CASSRTGQRNSPLHF.

To note about this clonotype: Being one base from a much bigger clone, this may be a read error. This chain links TRBV29-1 with TRBJ2-3; TRBD1 might be the D (6 bases). V was pared by 8 bases and J by 4 bases, with 16 bases between. The CDR3 totals 13 residues. Germline CDR1 SQVTM, CDR2 ANQGSEA. The CDR3 sequence: CSIEGELADTQYF. The CDR3 bases are TGCAGCATAGAGGGGGAGCTCGCAGATACGCAGTATTTT.

This clonotype has a count of ten or more. The chain couples TRBV20-1 to TRBJ2-3; 7 bases align to TRBD2. Looked up from germline, CDR1 is DFQATT and CDR2 is SNEGSKA (reference sequence). The CDR3 runs to 17 residues. J lost 6 bases, V lost 0 bases, and 15 bases had no gene match. CDR3 in DNA: TGCAGTGCTAGAGACACCCAGATGGCGGGAGTTCTGGATACGCAGTATTTT. Its protein product is CSARDTQMAGVLDTQYF.

This clonotype was detected many times. V gene TRBV15 combines with J gene TRBJ1-2; 9 bases map to TRBD1. After removal of 0 bases from V and 8 bases from J, the junction contained 4 bases not matched to a gene. This CDR3 region has 14 residues. Germline lookup yields CDR1 LNHNV and CDR2 YYDKDF (reference sequence). The CDR3 sequence is CATSRDRTGVGYTF. For the CDR3, the DNA is TGTGCCACCAGCAGAGATAGGACAGGGGTCGGCTACACCTTC.

This clonotype showed up just a few times. The chain links TRBV6-2 or TRBV6-3 to TRBJ2-7, with D possibly being TRBD1 (5 bases). The CDR3 loop spans 15 amino acids. Trimming took off 0 bases at V and 2 bases at J, with 11 bases between the two ends. In germline, CDR1 is MNHEY, CDR2 SVGEGT. CDR3 nucleotide sequence: TGTGCCAGCAGTTACTCGACAGATCGAGCCTACGAGCAGTACTTC. Protein: CASSYSTDRAYEQYF.